This TCR beta chain was identified during a study of blood T cell repertoires in COVID-19. V was clipped by 6 bases and J by 7 bases; unmatched bases: 5. Germline V gives CDR1 MDHEN, CDR2 SYDVKM. The CDR3 totals 12 residues. Under the authors' procedure: Amplified reference gene primers provided the basis for estimating nucleated cell counts. Assay used: immunoSEQ multiplex PCR; TCRdb lists only in-frame clones, some missing. V and J calls and clone size follow that table, whereas D and trimming were derived from the DNA. This table holds about 180,000 clones, 86% found once. The sequenced material came from peripheral blood. The clonotype was recovered from a man between 65 and 85 years old with active or convalescent COVID-19. J is TRBJ1-2 and V is TRBV28, with TRBD1 matching 7 bases. The CDR3 nucleotides are TGTGCCAGCAGAAAGGGGGCGCTTGGCTACACCTTC. It encodes CASRKGALGYTF.